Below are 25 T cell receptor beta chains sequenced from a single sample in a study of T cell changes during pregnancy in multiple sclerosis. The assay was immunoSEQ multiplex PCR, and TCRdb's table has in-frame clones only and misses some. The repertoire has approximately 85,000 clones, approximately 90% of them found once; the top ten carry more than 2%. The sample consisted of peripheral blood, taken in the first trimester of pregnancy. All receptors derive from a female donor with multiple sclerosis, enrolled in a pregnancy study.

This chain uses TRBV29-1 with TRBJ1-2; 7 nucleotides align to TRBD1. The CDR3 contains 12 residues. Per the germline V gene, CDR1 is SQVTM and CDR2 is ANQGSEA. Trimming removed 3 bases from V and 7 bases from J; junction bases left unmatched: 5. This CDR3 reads CSVEEGAPGYTF. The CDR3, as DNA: TGCAGCGTTGAGGAGGGGGCGCCTGGCTACACCTTC.

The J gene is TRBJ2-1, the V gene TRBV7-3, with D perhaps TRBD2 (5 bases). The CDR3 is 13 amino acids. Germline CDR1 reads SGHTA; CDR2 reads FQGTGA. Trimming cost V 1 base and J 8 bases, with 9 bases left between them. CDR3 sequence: CASSLNPGDEQFF. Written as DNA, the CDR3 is TGTGCCAGCAGCTTAAACCCCGGGGATGAGCAGTTCTTC. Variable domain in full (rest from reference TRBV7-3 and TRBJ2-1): GAGVSQTPSNKVTEKGKYVELRCDPISGHTALYWYRQSLGQGPEFLIYFQGTGAADDSGLPNDRFFAVRPEGSVSTLKIQRTERGDSAVYLCASSLNPGDEQFFGPGTRLTVL.

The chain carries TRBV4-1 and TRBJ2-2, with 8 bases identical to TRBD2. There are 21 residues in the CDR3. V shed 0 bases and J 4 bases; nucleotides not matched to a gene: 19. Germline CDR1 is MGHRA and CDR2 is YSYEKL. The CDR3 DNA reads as TGCGCCAGCAGCCAAGATCGGATCAGCGGGGGAGTAGGGGTGGCCACCGGGGAGCTGTTTTTT. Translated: CASSQDRISGGVGVATGELFF.

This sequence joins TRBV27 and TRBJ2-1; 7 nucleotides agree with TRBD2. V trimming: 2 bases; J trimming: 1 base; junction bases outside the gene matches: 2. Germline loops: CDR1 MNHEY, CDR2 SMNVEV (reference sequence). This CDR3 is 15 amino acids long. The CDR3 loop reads CASSLAGVSYNEQFF. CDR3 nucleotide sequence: TGTGCCAGCAGTTTAGCGGGAGTGTCCTACAATGAGCAGTTCTTC.

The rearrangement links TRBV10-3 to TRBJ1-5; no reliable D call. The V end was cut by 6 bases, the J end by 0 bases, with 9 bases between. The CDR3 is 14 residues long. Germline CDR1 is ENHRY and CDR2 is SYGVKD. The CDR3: CAISPRDSNQPQHF. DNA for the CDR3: TGTGCCATCAGCCCCCGAGATAGCAATCAGCCCCAGCATTTT.

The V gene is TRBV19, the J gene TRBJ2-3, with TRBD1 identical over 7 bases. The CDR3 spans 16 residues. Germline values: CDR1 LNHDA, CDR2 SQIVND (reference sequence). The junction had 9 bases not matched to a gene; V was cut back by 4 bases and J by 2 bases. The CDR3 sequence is CASSTRQGIITDTQYF. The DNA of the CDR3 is TGTGCCAGTAGTACCAGACAGGGAATTATCACAGATACGCAGTATTTT.

The CDR3 DNA follows: TGCGCCAGCAGCATAAATAGCGGGAGGATGGATGAGCAGTTCTTC. It codes for CASSINSGRMDEQFF. This rearrangement joins TRBV5-1 to TRBJ2-1; 10 positions match TRBD2. The J segment lost 8 bases and the V segment lost 4 bases, leaving 9 bases of the junction unmatched. The CDR3 loop spans 15 amino acids. The V gene's germline CDR1 is SGHRS and CDR2 YFSETQ.

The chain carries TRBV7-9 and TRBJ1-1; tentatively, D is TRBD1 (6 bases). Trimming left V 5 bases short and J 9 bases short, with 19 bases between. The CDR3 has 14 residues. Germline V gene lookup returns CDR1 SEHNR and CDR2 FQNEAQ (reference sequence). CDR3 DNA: TGTGCCAGCAGCCCCGGGACACAACTTTTCCAAGCTTTCTTT. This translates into CASSPGTQLFQAFF. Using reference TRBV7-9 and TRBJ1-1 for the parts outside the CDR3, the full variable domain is DTGVSQNPRHKITKRGQNVTFRCDPISEHNRLYWYRQTLGQGPEFLTYFQNEAQLEKSRLLSDRFSAERPKGSFSTLEIQRTEQGDSAMYLCASSPGTQLFQAFFGQGTRLTVV.

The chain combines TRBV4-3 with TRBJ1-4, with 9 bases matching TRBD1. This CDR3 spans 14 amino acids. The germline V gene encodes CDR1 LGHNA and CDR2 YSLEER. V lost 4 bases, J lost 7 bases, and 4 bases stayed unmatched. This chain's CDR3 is CASSRGTGSEKLFF. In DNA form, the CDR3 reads TGCGCCAGCAGCCGGGGGACAGGGAGTGAAAAACTGTTTTTT.

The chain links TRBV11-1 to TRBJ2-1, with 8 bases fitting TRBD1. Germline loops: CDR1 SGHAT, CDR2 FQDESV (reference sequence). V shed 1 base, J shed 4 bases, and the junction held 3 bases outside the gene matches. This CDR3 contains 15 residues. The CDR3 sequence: CASSLGGQVYNEQFF. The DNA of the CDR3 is TGTGCCAGCAGCTTAGGGGGACAGGTTTACAATGAGCAGTTCTTC.

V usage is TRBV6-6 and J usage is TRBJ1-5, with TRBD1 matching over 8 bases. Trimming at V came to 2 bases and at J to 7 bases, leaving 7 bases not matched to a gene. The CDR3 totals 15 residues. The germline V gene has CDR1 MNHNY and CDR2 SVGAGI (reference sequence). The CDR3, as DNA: TGTGCCAGCAGTTACCTACAGGGGGAGCAACAGCCCCAGCATTTT. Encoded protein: CASSYLQGEQQPQHF.

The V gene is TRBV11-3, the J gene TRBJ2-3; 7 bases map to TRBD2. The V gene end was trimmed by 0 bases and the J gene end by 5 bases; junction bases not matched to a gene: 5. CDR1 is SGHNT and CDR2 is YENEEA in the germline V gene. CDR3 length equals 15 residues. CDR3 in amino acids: CASSLDSAGEDTQYF. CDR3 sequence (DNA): TGTGCCAGCAGCTTAGATAGCGCGGGGGAAGATACGCAGTATTTT.

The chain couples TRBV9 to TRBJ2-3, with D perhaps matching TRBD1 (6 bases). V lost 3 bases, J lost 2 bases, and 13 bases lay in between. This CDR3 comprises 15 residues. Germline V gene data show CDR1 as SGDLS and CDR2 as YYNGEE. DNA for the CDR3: TGTGCCAGCAGCGCAGGACCGGGACACACAGATACGCAGTATTTT. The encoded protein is CASSAGPGHTDTQYF.

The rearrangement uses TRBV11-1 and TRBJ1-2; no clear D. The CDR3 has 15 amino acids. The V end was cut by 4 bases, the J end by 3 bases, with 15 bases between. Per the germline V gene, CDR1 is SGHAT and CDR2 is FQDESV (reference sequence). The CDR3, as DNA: TGTGCCAGCAGCTCATACAGAGGGAAGGACTATGGCTACACCTTC. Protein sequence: CASSSYRGKDYGYTF.

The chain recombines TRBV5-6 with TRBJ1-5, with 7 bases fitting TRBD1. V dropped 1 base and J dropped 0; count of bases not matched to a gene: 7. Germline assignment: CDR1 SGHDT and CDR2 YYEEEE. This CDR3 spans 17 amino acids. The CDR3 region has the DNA TGTGCCAGCAGCTTGTTCGGGACAGAATCTAGCAATCAGCCCCAGCATTTT. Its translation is CASSLFGTESSNQPQHF. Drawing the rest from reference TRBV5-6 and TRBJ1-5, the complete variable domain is DAGVTQSPTHLIKTRGQQVTLRCSPKSGHDTVSWYQQALGQGPQFIFQYYEEEERQRGNFPDRFSGHQFPNYSSELNVNALLLGDSALYLCASSLFGTESSNQPQHFGDGTRLSIL.

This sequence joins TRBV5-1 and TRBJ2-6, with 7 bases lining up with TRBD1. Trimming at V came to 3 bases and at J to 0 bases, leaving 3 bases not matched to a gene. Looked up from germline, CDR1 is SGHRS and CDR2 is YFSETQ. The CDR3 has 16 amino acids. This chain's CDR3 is CASSSDRLSGANVLTF. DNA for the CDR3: TGCGCCAGCAGCTCGGACAGGCTCTCTGGGGCCAACGTCCTGACTTTC.

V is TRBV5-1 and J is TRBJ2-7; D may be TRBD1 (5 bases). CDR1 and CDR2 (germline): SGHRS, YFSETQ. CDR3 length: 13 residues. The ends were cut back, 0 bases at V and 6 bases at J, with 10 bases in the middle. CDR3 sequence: CASSLEGTGEQYF. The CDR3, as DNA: TGCGCCAGCAGCTTGGAGGGTACAGGCGAGCAGTACTTC.

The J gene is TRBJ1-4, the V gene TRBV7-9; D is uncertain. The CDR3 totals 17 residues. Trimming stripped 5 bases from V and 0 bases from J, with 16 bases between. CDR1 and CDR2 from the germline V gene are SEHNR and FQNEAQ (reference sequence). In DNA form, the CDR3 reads TGTGCCAGCAGCCTACAACAGAGCACCACAACTAATGAAAAACTGTTTTTT. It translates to CASSLQQSTTTNEKLFF.

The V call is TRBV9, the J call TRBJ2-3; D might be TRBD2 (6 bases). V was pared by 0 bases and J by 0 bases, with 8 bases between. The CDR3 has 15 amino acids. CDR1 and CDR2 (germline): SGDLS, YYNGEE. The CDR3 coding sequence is TGTGCCAGCAGCGTAGTAGCGGCCAGCACAGATACGCAGTATTTT. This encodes CASSVVAASTDTQYF.

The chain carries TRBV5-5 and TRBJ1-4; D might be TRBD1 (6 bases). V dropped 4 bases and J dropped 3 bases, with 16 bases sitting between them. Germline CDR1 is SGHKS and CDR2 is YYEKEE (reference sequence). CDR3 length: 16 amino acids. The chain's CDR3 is CASSPGRRTANEKLFF. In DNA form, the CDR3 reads TGTGCCAGCAGCCCCGGAAGGCGGACAGCTAATGAAAAACTGTTTTTT.

CDR3 bases: TGTGCCATCAGTCAAAGGGACAGACCTAACTATGGCTACACCTTC. Translated: CAISQRDRPNYGYTF. This chain uses TRBV10-3 with TRBJ1-2; the match to TRBD1 covers 7 bases. V dropped 5 bases and J dropped 0; count of bases not matched to a gene: 6. The CDR3 is made up of 15 amino acids. Germline CDR1 is ENHRY and CDR2 is SYGVKD.

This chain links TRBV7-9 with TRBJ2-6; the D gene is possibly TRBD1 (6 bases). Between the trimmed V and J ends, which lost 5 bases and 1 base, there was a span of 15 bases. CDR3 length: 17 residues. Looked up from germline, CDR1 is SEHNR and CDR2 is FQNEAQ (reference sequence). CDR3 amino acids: CASSPPTGESGANVLTF. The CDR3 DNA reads TGTGCCAGCAGCCCTCCGACAGGAGAATCTGGGGCCAACGTCCTGACTTTC.

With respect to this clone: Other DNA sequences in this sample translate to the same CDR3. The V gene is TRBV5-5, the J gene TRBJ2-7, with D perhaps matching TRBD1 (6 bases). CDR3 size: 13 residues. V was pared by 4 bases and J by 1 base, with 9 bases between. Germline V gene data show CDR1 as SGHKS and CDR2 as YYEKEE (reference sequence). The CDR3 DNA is TGTGCCAGCAGCCTGACAGGATCCTACGAGCAGTACTTC. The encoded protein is CASSLTGSYEQYF.

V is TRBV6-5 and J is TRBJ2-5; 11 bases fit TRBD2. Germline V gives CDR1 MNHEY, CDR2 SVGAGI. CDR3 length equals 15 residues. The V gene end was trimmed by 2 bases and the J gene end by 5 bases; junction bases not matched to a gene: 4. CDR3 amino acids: CASSYLAGGMETQYF. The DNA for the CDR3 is TGTGCCAGCAGTTACCTAGCGGGAGGAATGGAGACCCAGTACTTC.

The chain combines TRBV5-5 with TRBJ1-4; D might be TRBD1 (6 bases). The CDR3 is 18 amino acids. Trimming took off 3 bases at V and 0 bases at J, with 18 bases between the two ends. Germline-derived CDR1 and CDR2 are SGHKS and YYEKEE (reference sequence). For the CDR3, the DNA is TGTGCCAGCAGCTCGGGCCCATTCGACAGGACAACTAATGAAAAACTGTTTTTT. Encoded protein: CASSSGPFDRTTNEKLFF.